This TCR beta chain was sequenced during a study of shared clonotypes between healthy human individuals. Study-wide points: Approximately 4.6% of naive CD4 clonotypes were common to a handful of donors. Donors were few, which limited the genetic and exposure-history diversity represented.

TCRdb's table, derived via immunoSEQ multiplex PCR, lists solely in-frame clones and lacks some. The data hold about 2.3 million clones, with approximately 90% observed a single time. CDR3 length: 16 amino acids. From germline, CDR1 is SGHRS and CDR2 YFSETQ. The J segment lost 5 bases and the V segment lost 7 bases, leaving 14 bases of the junction unmatched. Investigators divided CD4+ cells into CD45RA+ naive and CD45RA-negative memory subsets. With regard to this clone: Its antigen is undetermined.

The receptor's source is a man aged 18 to 29 in good health. Some clones in this sample may be carry-over from other donors' samples. The material sequenced was naive CD4+ T cells from PBMCs. Subset noted: CD45RA+ positively selected. The chain links TRBV5-1 to TRBJ2-5; 10 nucleotides match TRBD2. The CDR3 reads CASAFMVAGGLETQYF. Here the CDR3 DNA reads TGCGCCAGCGCCTTCATGGTAGCGGGAGGACTGGAGACCCAGTACTTC.